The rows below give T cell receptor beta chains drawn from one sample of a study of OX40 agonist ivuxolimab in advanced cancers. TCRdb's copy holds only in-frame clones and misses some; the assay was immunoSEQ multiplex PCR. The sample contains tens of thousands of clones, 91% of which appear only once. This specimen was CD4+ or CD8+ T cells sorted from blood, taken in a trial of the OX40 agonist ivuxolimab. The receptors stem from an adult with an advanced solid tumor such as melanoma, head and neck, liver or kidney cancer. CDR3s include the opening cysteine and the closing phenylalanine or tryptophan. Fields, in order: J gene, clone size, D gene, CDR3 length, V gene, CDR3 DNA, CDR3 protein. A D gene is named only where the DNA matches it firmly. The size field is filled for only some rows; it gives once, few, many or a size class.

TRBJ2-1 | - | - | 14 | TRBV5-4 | TGTGCCAGCAGCTTTAGGACCGGCGGCGATGAGCAGTTCTTC | CASSFRTGGDEQFF
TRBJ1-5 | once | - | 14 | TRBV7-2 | TGTGCCAGCAGCTCGACAGGATTTAATCAGCCCCAGCATTTT | CASSSTGFNQPQHF
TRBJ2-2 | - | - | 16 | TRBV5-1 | TGCGCCAGCCAGGGGGTAGCGGAGCTCGCCACCGGGGAGCTGTTTTTT | CASQGVAELATGELFF
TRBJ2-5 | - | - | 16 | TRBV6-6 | TGTGCCAGCAGTTCACGCGGTCAGGGTTTCCGGGAGACCCAGTACTTC | CASSSRGQGFRETQYF
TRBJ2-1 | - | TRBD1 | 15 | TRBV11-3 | TGTGCCAGCAGCGGAGAGGGACAGGGTACCCATGAGCAGTTCTTC | CASSGEGQGTHEQFF
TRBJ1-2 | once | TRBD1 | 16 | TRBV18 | TGTGCCAGCTCACCACCGGGACAGGGTCGTAACTATGGCTACACCTTC | CASSPPGQGRNYGYTF
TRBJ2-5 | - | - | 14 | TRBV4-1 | TGCGCCAGCAGCCAAGCCGGGACTGGAGAGACCCAGTACTTC | CASSQAGTGETQYF
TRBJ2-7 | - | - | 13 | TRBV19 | TGTGCCAGTAGTATACCGGGTACCTACGAGCAGTACTTC | CASSIPGTYEQYF
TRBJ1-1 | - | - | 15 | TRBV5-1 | TGCGCCAGCAAGGCCCCGGGAGCGCTGAACACTGAAGCTTTCTTT | CASKAPGALNTEAFF
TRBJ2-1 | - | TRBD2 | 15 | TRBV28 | TGTGCCAGCAGTTCTCAAGGACTAGCGGGAGAGGAGCAGTTCTTC | CASSSQGLAGEEQFF